The rows below give T cell receptor beta chains drawn from one sample of a study of post-analysis software for immune sequencing data. TCRdb called the PCR reads again in MiXCR, with one record for every CDR3 protein. This table has hundreds of thousands of distinct CDR3 sequences, around 60% appearing once. Sequenced material: blood. The receptor source for this set is a girl aged 2 to 10 with multiple sclerosis. Both conserved end residues are part of each CDR3. D genes are given only for firm matches. A clone size is listed for some rows: how often the clone was seen (once, few, many), or a class if it is expanded.

CDR3 length: 14
D gene: TRBD1
J gene: TRBJ2-7
V gene: TRBV20-1
clone size: NA
CDR3 DNA: TGCAGTGCTAGAGGGACAGGGGTTACCTACGAGCAGTACTTC
CDR3 protein: CSARGTGVTYEQYF

CDR3 length: 13
D gene: TRBD1
J gene: TRBJ1-1
V gene: TRBV29-1
clone size: NA
CDR3 DNA: TGCAGTTCAGGGGGATTGTTGAACACTGAAGCTTTCTTT
CDR3 protein: CSSGGLLNTEAFF

CDR3 length: 13
D gene: TRBD1
J gene: TRBJ2-7
V gene: TRBV10-3
clone size: NA
CDR3 DNA: TGTGCCATCAGCACAGGGGTACTCTACGAGCAGTACTTC
CDR3 protein: CAISTGVLYEQYF

CDR3 length: 15
D gene: TRBD2
J gene: TRBJ2-3
V gene: TRBV12-3/TRBV12-4
clone size: once
CDR3 DNA: TGTGCCAGCAGGGCCCCAGCGGGGGCCACAGATACGCAGTATTTT
CDR3 protein: CASRAPAGATDTQYF

CDR3 length: 13
D gene: NA
J gene: TRBJ2-3
V gene: TRBV29-1
clone size: NA
CDR3 DNA: TGCAGTATTAGGGCAGGGAAGGGAGATACGCAGTATTTT
CDR3 protein: CSIRAGKGDTQYF

CDR3 length: 16
D gene: TRBD2
J gene: TRBJ2-7
V gene: TRBV7-2
clone size: NA
CDR3 DNA: TGTGCCAGCAGCTTGGGCGGGACTAGCGGGTCCTACGAGCAGTACTTC
CDR3 protein: CASSLGGTSGSYEQYF

CDR3 length: 16
D gene: TRBD1
J gene: TRBJ1-2
V gene: TRBV4-2
clone size: NA
CDR3 DNA: TGTGCCAGCAGCCAAGATCGTAGGACAGGGTACTATGGCTACACCTTC
CDR3 protein: CASSQDRRTGYYGYTF

CDR3 length: 15
D gene: NA
J gene: TRBJ1-4
V gene: TRBV4-3
clone size: NA
CDR3 DNA: TGCGCCAGCAGCCAAGACTTCGACTTGCCTGCGAAACTGTTTTTT
CDR3 protein: CASSQDFDLPAKLFF

CDR3 length: 17
D gene: TRBD2
J gene: TRBJ2-3
V gene: TRBV4-3
clone size: NA
CDR3 DNA: TGCGCCAGCAGCCAAGGAGCCGGGACTAGCGGCACAGATACGCAGTATTTT
CDR3 protein: CASSQGAGTSGTDTQYF

CDR3 length: 17
D gene: NA
J gene: TRBJ2-2
V gene: TRBV9
clone size: NA
CDR3 DNA: TGTGCCAGCAGCGTAGCTCCCGGGCCCGGACGGACCGGGGAGCTGTTTTTT
CDR3 protein: CASSVAPGPGRTGELFF

CDR3 length: 15
D gene: NA
J gene: TRBJ2-5
V gene: TRBV5-1
clone size: NA
CDR3 DNA: TGCGCCAGCAGCCAGGGATACGGGGGCGGGGAGACCCAGTACTTC
CDR3 protein: CASSQGYGGGETQYF

CDR3 length: 13
D gene: NA
J gene: TRBJ2-7
V gene: TRBV12-3/TRBV12-4
clone size: NA
CDR3 DNA: TGTGCCAGCAGTCCCCACAGGGTCCACGAGCAGTACTTC
CDR3 protein: CASSPHRVHEQYF

CDR3 length: 12
D gene: NA
J gene: TRBJ2-1
V gene: TRBV20-1
clone size: NA
CDR3 DNA: TGCAGTGCTCGACAGGGAGGGAATGAGCAGTTCTTC
CDR3 protein: CSARQGGNEQFF

CDR3 length: 14
D gene: NA
J gene: TRBJ2-1
V gene: TRBV20-1
clone size: NA
CDR3 DNA: TGCAGTGCTAGGAAAGTCTCCTCCTACAATGAGCAGTTCTTC
CDR3 protein: CSARKVSSYNEQFF

CDR3 length: 13
D gene: NA
J gene: TRBJ1-2
V gene: TRBV20-1
clone size: NA
CDR3 DNA: TGCAGTGCTGAAATGGGGCAGAACTATGGCTACACCTTC
CDR3 protein: CSAEMGQNYGYTF

CDR3 length: 17
D gene: TRBD2
J gene: TRBJ2-4
V gene: TRBV5-1
clone size: NA
CDR3 DNA: TGCGCCAGCAGCCTGCGGTCGGGAGGGGTAGCCAAAAACATTCAGTACTTC
CDR3 protein: CASSLRSGGVAKNIQYF

CDR3 length: 17
D gene: NA
J gene: TRBJ1-5
V gene: TRBV12-3/TRBV12-4
clone size: NA
CDR3 DNA: TGTGCCAGCAGTTTAGAGCCCGGGGTTGTCGGCAATCAGCCCCAGCATTTT
CDR3 protein: CASSLEPGVVGNQPQHF

CDR3 length: 16
D gene: NA
J gene: TRBJ1-1
V gene: TRBV11-2
clone size: NA
CDR3 DNA: TGTGCCAGCAGCTTCCCCCCGCCCGGGACAAACACTGAAGCTTTCTTT
CDR3 protein: CASSFPPPGTNTEAFF

CDR3 length: 13
D gene: NA
J gene: TRBJ2-7
V gene: TRBV29-1
clone size: few
CDR3 DNA: TGCAGCGTTGGCGGGACACCAACCTACGAGCAGTACTTC
CDR3 protein: CSVGGTPTYEQYF

CDR3 length: 16
D gene: NA
J gene: TRBJ2-2
V gene: TRBV20-1
clone size: NA
CDR3 DNA: TGCAGTGCTAGACGACCGGGGGCGCGCGACACCGGGGAGCTGTTTTTT
CDR3 protein: CSARRPGARDTGELFF

CDR3 length: 13
D gene: NA
J gene: TRBJ1-4
V gene: TRBV20-1
clone size: NA
CDR3 DNA: TGCAGTGCTCGGGGGGTAACTAATGAAAAACTGTTTTTT
CDR3 protein: CSARGVTNEKLFF

CDR3 length: 14
D gene: TRBD1
J gene: TRBJ1-2
V gene: TRBV12-3/TRBV12-4
clone size: NA
CDR3 DNA: TGTGCCAGCAGTTTAGCGGGGACAGGGCGCGGCTACACCTTC
CDR3 protein: CASSLAGTGRGYTF

CDR3 length: 16
D gene: NA
J gene: TRBJ2-1
V gene: TRBV7-2
clone size: NA
CDR3 DNA: TGTGCCAGCAGCCCATCCGGCCTGAGCCCCTACAATGAGCAGTTCTTC
CDR3 protein: CASSPSGLSPYNEQFF

CDR3 length: 16
D gene: NA
J gene: TRBJ1-2
V gene: TRBV7-2
clone size: few
CDR3 DNA: TGTGCCAGCAGCTCCCCAGACAGATCAGGGGACTATGGCTACACCTTC
CDR3 protein: CASSSPDRSGDYGYTF

CDR3 length: 13
D gene: NA
J gene: TRBJ2-3
V gene: TRBV7-3
clone size: NA
CDR3 DNA: TGTGCCAGCAGCTTAGAAGTGGGGGGTACGCAGTATTTT
CDR3 protein: CASSLEVGGTQYF

CDR3 length: 12
D gene: NA
J gene: TRBJ1-1
V gene: TRBV29-1
clone size: few
CDR3 DNA: TGCAGCTGTCGGTCCGGGGGATCTCTAGCTTTCTTT
CDR3 protein: CSCRSGGSLAFF

CDR3 length: 12
D gene: TRBD1
J gene: TRBJ2-1
V gene: TRBV7-2
clone size: NA
CDR3 DNA: TGTGCCAGCAGCTCCGACAGGGCGGAGCAGTTCTTC
CDR3 protein: CASSSDRAEQFF

CDR3 length: 15
D gene: TRBD2
J gene: TRBJ2-1
V gene: TRBV7-9
clone size: once
CDR3 DNA: TGTGCCAGCAGCCGCGGGACTAGCGCGGGCAATGAGCAGTTCTTC
CDR3 protein: CASSRGTSAGNEQFF

CDR3 length: 13
D gene: NA
J gene: TRBJ2-7
V gene: TRBV20-1
clone size: NA
CDR3 DNA: TGCAGTGCTAGATCCGGGGGCAAGGGGGAGCAGTACTTC
CDR3 protein: CSARSGGKGEQYF

CDR3 length: 14
D gene: NA
J gene: TRBJ2-1
V gene: TRBV10-3
clone size: NA
CDR3 DNA: TGTGCCATCAGTGAGTCCACTAGCCCAGATGAGCAGTTCTTC
CDR3 protein: CAISESTSPDEQFF

CDR3 length: 13
D gene: NA
J gene: TRBJ2-1
V gene: TRBV10-3
clone size: NA
CDR3 DNA: TGTGCCATCAGGCGAGACCCCCGCAATGAGCAGTTCTTC
CDR3 protein: CAIRRDPRNEQFF

CDR3 length: 13
D gene: NA
J gene: TRBJ1-1
V gene: TRBV7-2
clone size: few
CDR3 DNA: TGTGCCAGCAGCCGTGGGGGCGGGACTGAAGCTTTCTTT
CDR3 protein: CASSRGGGTEAFF

CDR3 length: 17
D gene: TRBD2
J gene: TRBJ2-6
V gene: TRBV20-1
clone size: NA
CDR3 DNA: TGCAGTATAGTGACTAGCCCCCGCTTCTCTGGGGCCAACGTCCTGACTTTC
CDR3 protein: CSIVTSPRFSGANVLTF

CDR3 length: 17
D gene: TRBD1
J gene: TRBJ1-2
V gene: TRBV12-3/TRBV12-4
clone size: NA
CDR3 DNA: TGTGCCAGCAGTTTTGGGGACAGCGGAGGGGCTAACTATGGCTACACCTTC
CDR3 protein: CASSFGDSGGANYGYTF

CDR3 length: 15
D gene: TRBD1
J gene: TRBJ1-2
V gene: TRBV5-1
clone size: NA
CDR3 DNA: TGCGCCAGCAGCAGGGACAGGGGTTCTAACTATGGCTACACCTTC
CDR3 protein: CASSRDRGSNYGYTF

CDR3 length: 15
D gene: TRBD2
J gene: TRBJ2-7
V gene: TRBV20-1
clone size: few
CDR3 DNA: TGCAGTGCTAGAGATCGCCTAGCGGGAGCCTATGAGCAGTACTTC
CDR3 protein: CSARDRLAGAYEQYF

CDR3 length: 14
D gene: NA
J gene: TRBJ1-2
V gene: TRBV6-1
clone size: NA
CDR3 DNA: TGTGCCAGCAGTCGATACCAGGGGTCCTATGGCTACACCTTC
CDR3 protein: CASSRYQGSYGYTF

CDR3 length: 14
D gene: NA
J gene: TRBJ1-2
V gene: TRBV7-2
clone size: NA
CDR3 DNA: TGTGCCAGCAGCTTGGCGGGGGCAACGGATGGCTACACCTTC
CDR3 protein: CASSLAGATDGYTF

CDR3 length: 14
D gene: NA
J gene: TRBJ2-5
V gene: TRBV10-3
clone size: once
CDR3 DNA: TGTGCCATCAGTGGGGAAGGGAGTCCGGAGACCCAGTACTTC
CDR3 protein: CAISGEGSPETQYF

CDR3 length: 15
D gene: TRBD1
J gene: TRBJ2-1
V gene: TRBV9
clone size: NA
CDR3 DNA: TGTGCCAGCAGCGTATTGGGGACAGGGATGAATGAGCAGTTCTTC
CDR3 protein: CASSVLGTGMNEQFF

CDR3 length: 16
D gene: TRBD1
J gene: TRBJ2-5
V gene: TRBV10-3
clone size: NA
CDR3 DNA: TGTGCCATCAGTGCGCTAGGGACAGCTCAAAAGGAGACCCAGTACTTC
CDR3 protein: CAISALGTAQKETQYF

CDR3 length: 15
D gene: TRBD2
J gene: TRBJ2-3
V gene: TRBV20-1
clone size: NA
CDR3 DNA: TGCAGTGCTAGATCGGCGGGGGGGTCAAGAGATACGCAGTATTTT
CDR3 protein: CSARSAGGSRDTQYF

CDR3 length: 15
D gene: NA
J gene: TRBJ2-1
V gene: TRBV6-6
clone size: few
CDR3 DNA: TGTGCCAGCAGTTACTTCCGGGCCAGCAACAATGAGCAGTTCTTC
CDR3 protein: CASSYFRASNNEQFF

CDR3 length: 11
D gene: NA
J gene: TRBJ2-5
V gene: TRBV25-1
clone size: NA
CDR3 DNA: TGTGCCAGCAGTGAGGCCGCGACCCAGTACTTC
CDR3 protein: CASSEAATQYF

CDR3 length: 13
D gene: NA
J gene: TRBJ2-2
V gene: TRBV6-5
clone size: NA
CDR3 DNA: TGTGCCAGCAGTTTCGGGACTACCGGGGAGCTGTTTTTT
CDR3 protein: CASSFGTTGELFF

CDR3 length: 16
D gene: NA
J gene: TRBJ2-1
V gene: TRBV7-8
clone size: NA
CDR3 DNA: TGTGCCAGCAGCATACGTCCCCTACAGGGAGACAATGAGCAGTTCTTC
CDR3 protein: CASSIRPLQGDNEQFF

CDR3 length: 15
D gene: NA
J gene: TRBJ2-6
V gene: TRBV24-1
clone size: NA
CDR3 DNA: TGTGCCACCAGGAAGGGCGGATCGGGGGCCAACGTCCTGACTTTC
CDR3 protein: CATRKGGSGANVLTF

CDR3 length: 13
D gene: NA
J gene: TRBJ2-1
V gene: TRBV11-2
clone size: NA
CDR3 DNA: TGTGCCAGCAGCTTATTCACCTACAATGAGCAGTTCTTC
CDR3 protein: CASSLFTYNEQFF

CDR3 length: 18
D gene: TRBD1
J gene: TRBJ2-3
V gene: TRBV6-1
clone size: NA
CDR3 DNA: TGTGCCAGCAGTGACCGGGGCGTCGCGCAGGGGGCAGGGGATACGCAGTATTTT
CDR3 protein: CASSDRGVAQGAGDTQYF

CDR3 length: 15
D gene: TRBD2
J gene: TRBJ2-7
V gene: TRBV6-5
clone size: NA
CDR3 DNA: TGTGCCAGCAGTTACGGACTAGCGCTCTCCTACGAGCAGTACTTC
CDR3 protein: CASSYGLALSYEQYF

CDR3 length: 16
D gene: NA
J gene: TRBJ1-1
V gene: TRBV4-3
clone size: few
CDR3 DNA: TGCGCCAGCAGCCAAGATGGGTACGGGGCGTACACTGAAGCTTTCTTT
CDR3 protein: CASSQDGYGAYTEAFF

CDR3 length: 13
D gene: NA
J gene: TRBJ2-5
V gene: TRBV20-1
clone size: NA
CDR3 DNA: TGCAGTGCTAGACACCGGGACCTAGAGACCCAGTACTTC
CDR3 protein: CSARHRDLETQYF